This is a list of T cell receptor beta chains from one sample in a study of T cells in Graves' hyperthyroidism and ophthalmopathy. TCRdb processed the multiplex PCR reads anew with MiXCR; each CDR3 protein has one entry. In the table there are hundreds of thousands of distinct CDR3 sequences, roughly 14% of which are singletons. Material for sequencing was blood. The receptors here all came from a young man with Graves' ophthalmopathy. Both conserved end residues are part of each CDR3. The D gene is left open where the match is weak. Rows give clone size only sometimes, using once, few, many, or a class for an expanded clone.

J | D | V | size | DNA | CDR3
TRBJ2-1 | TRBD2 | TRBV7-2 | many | TGTGCCAGCAGCTTATGGGGGGGGCTAGCGGGGGATGAGCAGTTCTTC | CASSLWGGLAGDEQFF
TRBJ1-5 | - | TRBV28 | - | TGTGCCAGCAGGGAGGCGGGTCAGCCCCAGCATTTT | CASREAGQPQHF
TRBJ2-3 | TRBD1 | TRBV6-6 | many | TGTGCCAGCAGTTACTCCCAACACACGGGACAGGGGGAGTATTTT | CASSYSQHTGQGEYF
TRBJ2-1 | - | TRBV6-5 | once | TGTGCCAGCAGTTCCACGGGTTTGGGCTCCTACAATGAGCAGTTCTTC | CASSSTGLGSYNEQFF
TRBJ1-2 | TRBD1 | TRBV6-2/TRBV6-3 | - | TGTGCCAGCAGACGTCCCGGGACAGGGTTTGGTGGCTACACCTTC | CASRRPGTGFGGYTF
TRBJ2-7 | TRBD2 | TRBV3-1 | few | TGTGCCAGCAGCCAAGATAGGAGCGGGGGGGCCTACGAGCAGTACTTC | CASSQDRSGGAYEQYF
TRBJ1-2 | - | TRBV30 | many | TGTGCCTGGAGTGTACGATGGACAGTTGATGGCTACACCTTC | CAWSVRWTVDGYTF
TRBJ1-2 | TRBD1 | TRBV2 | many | TGTGCCAGCGGGGGACAGGGATTGGCAACTGGCTACACCTTC | CASGGQGLATGYTF
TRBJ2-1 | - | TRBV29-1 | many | TGCAGCGTTATGAACAGGGTGGGTGAGCAGTTCTTC | CSVMNRVGEQFF
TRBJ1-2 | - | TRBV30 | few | TGTGCCTGGAGTATCAGGGACTATGGCTACACCTTC | CAWSIRDYGYTF
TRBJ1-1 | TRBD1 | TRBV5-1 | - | TGCGCCAGCAGCTCCGGGACAGGGACCTACACTGAAGCTTTCTTT | CASSSGTGTYTEAFF
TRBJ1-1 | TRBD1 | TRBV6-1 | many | TGTGCCAGCAGGACCGGGACAGTACTTGAAGCTTTCTTT | CASRTGTVLEAFF
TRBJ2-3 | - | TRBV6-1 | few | TGTGCCATGTCTTGGACTGGAAGCACAGATACGCAGTATTTT | CAMSWTGSTDTQYF
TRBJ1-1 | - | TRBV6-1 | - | TGTGCCAGCAGTTACACCCCGGGCGCTGAAGCTTTCTTT | CASSYTPGAEAFF
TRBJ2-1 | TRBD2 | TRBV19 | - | TGTGCCAGTAGTATAGTCCCCGCCGAAGCGGGGGTCTACAATGAGCAGTTCTTC | CASSIVPAEAGVYNEQFF
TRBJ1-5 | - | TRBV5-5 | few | TGTGCCAGCAGCTTGGCTCCAGATGGCAATCAGCCCCAGCATTTT | CASSLAPDGNQPQHF
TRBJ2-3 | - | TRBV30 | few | TGTGCCTGGAAGGTAGGAGATACGCAGTATTTT | CAWKVGDTQYF
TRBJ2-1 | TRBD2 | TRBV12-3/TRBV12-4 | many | TGTGCCAGCAGTTTCTTGGCTAGCGGGAGCTCTAATGAGCAGTTCTTC | CASSFLASGSSNEQFF
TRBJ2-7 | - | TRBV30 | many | TGTGCCTCTTACAGTGGCTCCTACGAGCAGTACTTC | CASYSGSYEQYF
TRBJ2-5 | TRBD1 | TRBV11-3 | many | TGTGCCAGCAGCTTAGAAGGTGTAGGCCGGACAGGGGAGACCCAGTACTTC | CASSLEGVGRTGETQYF
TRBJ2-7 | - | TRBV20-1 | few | TGCAGTGCTAGCCTCGGGACACTTGCCTACGAGCAGTACTTC | CSASLGTLAYEQYF
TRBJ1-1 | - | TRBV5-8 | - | TGTGCCAGCAGCCTCCCAGAAGGGATGAACACTGAAGCTTTCTTT | CASSLPEGMNTEAFF
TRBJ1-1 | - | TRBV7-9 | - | TGTGCCAGCAGATCGGTAGGGCAGGCGACTATGAACACTGAAGCTTTCTTT | CASRSVGQATMNTEAFF
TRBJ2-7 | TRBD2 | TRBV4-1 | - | TGCGCCAGCAGCCCGGCGGGAGGTTGGTACGAGCAGTACTTC | CASSPAGGWYEQYF
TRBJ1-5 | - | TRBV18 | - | TGTGCCAGCTCACGCCTGTATAGCAATCAGCCCCAGCATTTT | CASSRLYSNQPQHF
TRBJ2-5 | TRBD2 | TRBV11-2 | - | TGTGCCAGCAGCTCCAGGACTAGCGGCCAAGAGACCCAGTACTTC | CASSSRTSGQETQYF
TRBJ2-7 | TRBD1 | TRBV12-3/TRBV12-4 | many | TGTGCCAGCAGTTTAGGACAGGGGGGACGTGGGGAGCAGTACTTC | CASSLGQGGRGEQYF
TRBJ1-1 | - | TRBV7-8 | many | TGTGCCAGCAGCTTAGTGGTAGGGGGGAACACTGAAGCTTTCTTT | CASSLVVGGNTEAFF
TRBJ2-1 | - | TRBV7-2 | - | TGCGCCAGCAGCGCGACAGGGGAGGGTGAGCAGTTCTTC | CASSATGEGEQFF
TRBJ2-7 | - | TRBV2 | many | TGTGCCAGCAGTGAAGGGGGCGTTACCTACGAGCAGTACTTC | CASSEGGVTYEQYF
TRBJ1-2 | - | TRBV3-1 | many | TGTGCCAGCAGCCAAGGGGAAAGGGTTGGCTACACCTTC | CASSQGERVGYTF
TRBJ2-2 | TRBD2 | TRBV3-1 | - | TGTGCCAGCAGCGAGATAGCGGGGGGGCCGACCGGGGAGCTGTTTTTT | CASSEIAGGPTGELFF
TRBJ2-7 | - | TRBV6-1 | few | TGTGCCAGCAGCGTACGACAGGCAGTATCCTACGAGCAGTACTTC | CASSVRQAVSYEQYF
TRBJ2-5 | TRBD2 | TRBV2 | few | TGTGCCAGCAGTGAAGCGCTTCGCGGGACTAACGAAGAGACCCAGTACTTC | CASSEALRGTNEETQYF
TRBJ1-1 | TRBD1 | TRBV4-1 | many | TGCGCCAGCAGCACCGTGGGGAGAGGGGGCCTGAACACTGAAGCTTTCTTT | CASSTVGRGGLNTEAFF
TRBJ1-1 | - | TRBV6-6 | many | TGTGCCAGCAGTTACGCACAAGGCAACACTGAAGCTTTCTTT | CASSYAQGNTEAFF
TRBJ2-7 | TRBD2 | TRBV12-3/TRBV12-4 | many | TGTGCCAGCAGTTTCACCCTAGCGGGGGGGCTGGAGCAGTACTTC | CASSFTLAGGLEQYF
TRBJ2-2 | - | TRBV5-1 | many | TGCGCCAGCAGTTCCGGGAGTGCGAACACCGGGGAGCTGTTTTTT | CASSSGSANTGELFF
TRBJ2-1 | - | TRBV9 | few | TGTGCCAGCAGCGGGGGTAGGGGTTACAATGAGCAGTTCTTC | CASSGGRGYNEQFF
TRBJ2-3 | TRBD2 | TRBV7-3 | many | TGTGCCAGCAGCCTGACAGCGGGAGGGCCGACAGATACGCAGTATTTT | CASSLTAGGPTDTQYF
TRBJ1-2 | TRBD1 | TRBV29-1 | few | TGCAGCGTAGGCCGGGACAGCCCATACTATGGCTACACCTTC | CSVGRDSPYYGYTF
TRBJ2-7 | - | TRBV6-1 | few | TGTGCCAGCAGTGGCGGAAACTCCTACGAGCAGTACTTC | CASSGGNSYEQYF
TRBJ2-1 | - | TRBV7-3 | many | TGTGCCAGCAGCTTAACTGCCGGTCTAGAGCAGTTCTTC | CASSLTAGLEQFF
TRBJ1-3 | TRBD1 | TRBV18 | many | TGTGCCAGCTCACCAGGGACAGGGCGAGACACCATATATTTT | CASSPGTGRDTIYF
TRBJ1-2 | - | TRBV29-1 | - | TGCAGCGTCGTTCACAGGGACTTAGCTAACTATGGCTACACCTTC | CSVVHRDLANYGYTF
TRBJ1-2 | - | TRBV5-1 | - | TGCGCCAGCAGGCTCTCCGGGAACAGACACACCTTC | CASRLSGNRHTF
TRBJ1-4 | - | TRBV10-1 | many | TGCGCCAGCAGTGGGGGGGGCGAAAAACTGTTTTTT | CASSGGGEKLFF
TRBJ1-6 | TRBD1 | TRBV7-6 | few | TGTGCCAGCAGTGTGACAGGGGGCAGTTCACCCCTCCACTTT | CASSVTGGSSPLHF
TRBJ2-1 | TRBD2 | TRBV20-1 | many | TGCAGTGCCCCCCAGGGCGGCGGGAGCTATGAGCAGTTCTTC | CSAPQGGGSYEQFF
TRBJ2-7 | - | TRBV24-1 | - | TGTGCCACCAGTGATTTGTGGACAGTTTTTTCCTACGAGCAGTACTTC | CATSDLWTVFSYEQYF